These 21 T cell receptor beta chains were sequenced from one sample in a study of T cell repertoires in cytomegalovirus infection. TCRdb processed the reads anew with MiXCR; each CDR3 protein has one entry. Of 300,000 to 400,000 distinct CDR3 sequences detected, over 7.5% appear once; the ten largest clones hold about 4.5%. The source material was PBMCs. The source is a human donor in good health (CMV status not recorded). Some clones in this sample may be carry-over from other donors' samples.

The J gene is TRBJ1-4, the V gene TRBV7-2, with D uncertain. Trimming shortened V by 3 bases and J by 8 bases, and 7 bases separated the two germline ends. CDR3 length equals 12 residues. From germline, CDR1 is SGHTA and CDR2 FQGNSA. This CDR3 is CASSLPREKLFF. For the CDR3, the DNA is TGTGCCAGCAGCTTGCCCAGGGAAAAACTGTTTTTT.

This clonotype has a handful of counts. This chain uses TRBV6-4 with TRBJ2-2, with unresolved D. Trimming removed 2 bases from V and 1 base from J, with 11 bases in between. Germline lookup yields CDR1 MRHNA and CDR2 SNTAGT. The CDR3 has 16 residues. Here the CDR3 DNA reads TGTGCCAGCAGTGACGAATTTGAAGAGAACACCGGGGAGCTGTTTTTT. Protein product: CASSDEFEENTGELFF.

The chain combines TRBV5-6 with TRBJ1-2; tentatively, D is TRBD1 (5 bases). The CDR3 extends over 16 amino acids. Germline V gives CDR1 SGHDT, CDR2 YYEEEE. Trimming took 1 base from V and 4 from J, leaving 17 bases between them. The CDR3 DNA reads TGTGCCAGCAGCTTGTCCAGGGCCAGCCTTTCCTATGGCTACACCTTC. The encoded protein is CASSLSRASLSYGYTF.

This clonotype was observed many times. The genes are TRBV6-2 or TRBV6-3 and TRBJ2-6; TRBD2 might be the D (5 bases). The CDR3 consists of 14 residues. V was shortened by 2 bases and J by 4 bases, with 6 bases between the two germline ends. CDR1 is MNHEY, CDR2 SVGEGT, per germline. This CDR3 is CASSYLAGANVLTF. DNA for the CDR3: TGTGCCAGCAGTTACCTAGCAGGGGCCAACGTCCTGACTTTC.

This chain links TRBV7-6 with TRBJ2-1; 9 bases align to TRBD1. The J segment lost 6 bases and the V segment lost 5 bases, leaving 8 bases of the junction unmatched. The CDR3 is 15 amino acids. Germline V gene lookup returns CDR1 SGHVS and CDR2 FNYEAQ. CDR3 bases: TGTGCCAGCAGCCGTACAGGGGGCGGCGGCAATGAGCAGTTCTTC. This sequence encodes CASSRTGGGGNEQFF.

The rearrangement uses TRBV20-1 and TRBJ2-4, with D unclear. V lost 1 base and J 0 bases, leaving 7 bases between the germline ends. The CDR3 spans 14 residues. Germline assignment: CDR1 DFQATT and CDR2 SNEGSKA (reference sequence). Here the CDR3 reads CSARGPLAKNIQYF. CDR3 coding DNA: TGCAGTGCTAGAGGACCTCTAGCCAAAAACATTCAGTACTTC.

Remarks on this clonotype: A much more abundant neighbour one base away suggests this may be a read error. The V call is TRBV12-3 or TRBV12-4, the J call TRBJ2-5; tentative D call: TRBD2 (7 bases). This CDR3 region has 17 residues. CDR3 coding DNA: TGTGCCAGCAGTCCAGAAAGGGGGGGGGAGGGGTTGGAGACCCAGAACTTC. Translating it yields CASSPERGGEGLETQNF.

This clonotype was seen a few times. The chain is built from TRBV19 and TRBJ1-2; D is unclear. Per germline, CDR1 LNHDA and CDR2 SQIVND (reference sequence). The CDR3 has 10 residues. With 11 bases removed from V and 6 bases from J, the gap between germline ends came to 10 bases. CDR3 sequence (DNA): TGTGCCGCCTTTGGGCATGGCTACACCTTC. Translating gives CAAFGHGYTF.

This clonotype has more than one count but fewer than ten. The chain joins TRBV11-2 to TRBJ2-5, with 15 bases aligning to TRBD2. Germline V lookup: CDR1 SGHAT, CDR2 FQNNGV. The CDR3 length is 19 residues. V was clipped by 1 base and J by 4 bases; unmatched bases: 10. In nucleotides, the CDR3 is TGTGCCAGCAGCTTAGGCCCGGGACTAGCGGGAGGTCTTCGAGAGACCCAGTACTTC. It yields the protein CASSLGPGLAGGLRETQYF.

This rearrangement joins TRBV27 to TRBJ2-7; D not resolved. The V gene's germline CDR1 is MNHEY and CDR2 SMNVEV (reference sequence). V gave up 7 bases and J gave up 5 bases, with 21 bases separating them. The CDR3 spans 15 residues. The CDR3 bases are TGTGCCAGCAAACCCCGGGCCTACCCCGGCGACGAGCAGTACTTC. Its translation: CASKPRAYPGDEQYF.

V gene TRBV19 combines with J gene TRBJ2-5, with D hard to call. Germline values: CDR1 LNHDA, CDR2 SQIVND (reference sequence). This CDR3 has 13 residues. The germline V and J ends were trimmed by 5 bases and 2 bases, with 9 bases remaining between them. This CDR3 is CASSGRRQETQYF. The CDR3 DNA sequence: TGTGCCAGTAGTGGGCGACGGCAAGAGACCCAGTACTTC.

The chain uses TRBV28 and TRBJ2-7; 14 bases map to TRBD2. Germline CDR1 and CDR2: MDHEN and SYDVKM. V shed 4 bases, J shed 4 bases, and the junction held 12 bases outside the gene matches. CDR3 length: 18 residues. CDR3 in amino acids: CASSWSRSGTSGRYEQYF. CDR3 DNA: TGTGCCAGCAGTTGGAGCCGGTCCGGGACTAGCGGGAGATACGAGCAGTACTTC.

CDR3 in amino acids: CASTPNRDIAKNIQYF. The CDR3 DNA reads as TGTGCCAGCACCCCCAACAGGGATATAGCCAAAAACATTCAGTACTTC. The V and J genes are TRBV6-2 or TRBV6-3 and TRBJ2-4, with D possibly matching TRBD1 (6 bases). Deletions cut 7 bases from V and 0 bases from J, with 16 bases between. Germline lookup yields CDR1 MNHEY and CDR2 SVGEGT. The CDR3 has 16 residues.

A single count supports this clonotype. The rearrangement joins TRBV12-3 or TRBV12-4 to TRBJ2-7; TRBD2 agrees at 11 bases. V trimming: 3 bases; J trimming: 7 bases; junction bases outside the gene matches: 17. The CDR3 contains 18 residues. The DNA of the CDR3 is TGTGCCAGCAGTTTGGAGCTAGCGGGGGGCCTCGCCTACAATGAGCAGTACTTC. This translates into CASSLELAGGLAYNEQYF.

This clonotype came up many times. The chain links TRBV5-4 to TRBJ2-1; the match to TRBD2 covers 9 bases. Germline CDR1 is SGHNT and CDR2 is YYREEE (reference sequence). The CDR3 has 15 residues. V shed 6 bases and J 3 bases; nucleotides not matched to a gene: 7. The DNA of the CDR3 is TGTGCCAGCACCTCCTTAGCGGGAGACTACAATGAGCAGTTCTTC. This gives the protein CASTSLAGDYNEQFF. Supplemented by reference TRBV5-4 and TRBJ2-1, the full variable domain reads ETGVTQSPTHLIKTRGQQVTLRCSSQSGHNTVSWYQQALGQGPQFIFQYYREEENGRGNFPPRFSGLQFPNYSSELNVNALELDDSALYLCASTSLAGDYNEQFFGPGTRLTVL.

The sample holds many counts of this clonotype. This sequence joins TRBV27 and TRBJ1-2, with D perhaps matching TRBD1 (5 bases). The CDR3 is 14 residues long. Between the trimmed V and J ends, which lost 0 bases and 4 bases, there was a span of 9 bases. CDR1 and CDR2 from the germline V gene are MNHEY and SMNVEV (reference sequence). CDR3 residues: CASSLSSGSYGYTF. The CDR3 coding sequence is TGTGCCAGCAGTTTATCCTCAGGGTCCTATGGCTACACCTTC.

This clonotype has only a few counts. This rearrangement joins TRBV18 to TRBJ2-1, with D possibly TRBD1 on 6 matching bases. Germline V CDR1 and CDR2: KGHSH, LQKENI. V was clipped by 4 bases and J by 5 bases, with 15 bases between them. The CDR3 extends over 15 amino acids. The DNA of the CDR3 is TGTGCCAGCTCACTCCGGGACAAGATTAACAATGAGCAGTTCTTC. Encoded protein: CASSLRDKINNEQFF.

With regard to this clonotype: This may stem from a read error, because a much larger clone lies one nucleotide away. The chain links TRBV6-6 to TRBJ1-5; maybe TRBD1 (5 bases). Trimming cost V 8 bases and J 7 bases, with 9 bases left between them. There are 11 residues in the CDR3. Germline V gene lookup returns CDR1 MNHNY and CDR2 SVGAGI (reference sequence). CDR3 loop: CASGTEQPQHF. DNA for the CDR3: TGTGCCAGCGGGACGGAGCAGCCCCAGCATTTT.

This clonotype was recorded many times. This chain joins TRBV7-2 and TRBJ2-3; D is ambiguous. Germline CDR1 reads SGHTA; CDR2 reads FQGNSA. Between the trimmed V and J ends, which lost 8 bases and 2 bases, there was a span of 11 bases. The CDR3 loop spans 13 amino acids. CDR3 region: CASALALTDTQYF. The DNA for the CDR3 is TGTGCCAGCGCCCTTGCGCTCACAGATACGCAGTATTTT.

V and J are TRBV20-1 and TRBJ2-1; D call uncertain. V was pared by 6 bases and J by 0 bases, with 15 bases between. The CDR3 is 15 residues long. CDR1 DFQATT and CDR2 SNEGSKA come from the germline V gene (reference sequence). The CDR3 loop reads CSAPRLGSSYNEQFF. The DNA of the CDR3 is TGCAGTGCCCCACGGTTGGGCAGCTCCTACAATGAGCAGTTCTTC.

The rearrangement uses TRBV9 and TRBJ1-1; D may be TRBD1 (5 bases). V was shortened by 2 bases and J by 0 bases, with 11 bases between the two germline ends. The CDR3 totals 15 residues. Germline V lookup: CDR1 SGDLS, CDR2 YYNGEE. CDR3 nucleotide sequence: TGTGCCAGCAGCGTGATCCAGGGCTTGAACACTGAAGCTTTCTTT. Encoded protein: CASSVIQGLNTEAFF.